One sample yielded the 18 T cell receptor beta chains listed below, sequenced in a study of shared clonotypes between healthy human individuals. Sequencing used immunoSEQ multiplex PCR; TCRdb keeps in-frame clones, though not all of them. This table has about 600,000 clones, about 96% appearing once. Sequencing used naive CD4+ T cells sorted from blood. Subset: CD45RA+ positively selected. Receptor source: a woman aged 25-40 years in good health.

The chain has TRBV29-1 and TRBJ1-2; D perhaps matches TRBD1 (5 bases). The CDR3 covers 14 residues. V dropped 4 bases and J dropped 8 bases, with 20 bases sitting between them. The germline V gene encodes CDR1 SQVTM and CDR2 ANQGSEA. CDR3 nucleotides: TGCAGCGTTGGCCCTCAGGGACGGCCGCGGGGCTACACCTTC. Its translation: CSVGPQGRPRGYTF.

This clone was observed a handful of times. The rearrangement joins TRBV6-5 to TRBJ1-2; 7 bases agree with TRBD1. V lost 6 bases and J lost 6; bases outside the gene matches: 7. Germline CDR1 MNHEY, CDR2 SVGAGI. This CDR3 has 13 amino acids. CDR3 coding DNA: TGTGCCAGCAGGCCTGCGACAGGGAATGGCTACACCTTC. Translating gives CASRPATGNGYTF.

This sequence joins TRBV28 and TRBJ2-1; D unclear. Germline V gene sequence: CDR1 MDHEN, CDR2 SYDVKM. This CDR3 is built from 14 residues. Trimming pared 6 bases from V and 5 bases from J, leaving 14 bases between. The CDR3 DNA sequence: TGTGCCAGCAGAGTGGGGTACCAGAACAATGAGCAGTTCTTC. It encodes CASRVGYQNNEQFF.

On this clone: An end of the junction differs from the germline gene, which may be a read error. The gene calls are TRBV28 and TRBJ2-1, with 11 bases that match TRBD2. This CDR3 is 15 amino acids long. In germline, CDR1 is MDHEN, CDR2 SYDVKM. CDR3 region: CASISGTGLTSGILF. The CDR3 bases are TGTGCCAGCATCTCCGGGACAGGGTTGACTAGCGGGATTCTCTTC.

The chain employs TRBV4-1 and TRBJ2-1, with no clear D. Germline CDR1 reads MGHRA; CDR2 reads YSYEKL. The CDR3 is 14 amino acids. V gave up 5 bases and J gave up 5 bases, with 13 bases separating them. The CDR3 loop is CASSEWTVDNEQFF. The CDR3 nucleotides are TGCGCCAGCAGCGAATGGACGGTGGACAATGAGCAGTTCTTC.

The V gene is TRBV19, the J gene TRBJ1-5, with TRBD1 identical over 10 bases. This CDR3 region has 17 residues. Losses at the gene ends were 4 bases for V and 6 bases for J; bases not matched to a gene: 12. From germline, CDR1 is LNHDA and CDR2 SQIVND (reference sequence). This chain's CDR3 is CASSTLRTGGASQPQHF. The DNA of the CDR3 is TGTGCCAGTAGTACCCTGAGGACAGGGGGAGCGAGTCAGCCCCAGCATTTT.

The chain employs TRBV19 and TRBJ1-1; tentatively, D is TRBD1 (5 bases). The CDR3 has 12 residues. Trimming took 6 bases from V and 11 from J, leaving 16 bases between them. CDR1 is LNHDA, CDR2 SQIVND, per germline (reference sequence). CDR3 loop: CASRGGESVAFF. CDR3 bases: TGTGCCAGTAGGGGGGGGGAGTCGGTGGCTTTCTTT.

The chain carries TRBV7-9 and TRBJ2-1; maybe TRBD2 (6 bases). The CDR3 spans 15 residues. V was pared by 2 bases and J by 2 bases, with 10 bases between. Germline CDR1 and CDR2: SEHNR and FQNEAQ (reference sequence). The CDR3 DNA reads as TGTGCCAGCAGCTTATCCGGGAGTACCTACAATGAGCAGTTCTTC. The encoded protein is CASSLSGSTYNEQFF.

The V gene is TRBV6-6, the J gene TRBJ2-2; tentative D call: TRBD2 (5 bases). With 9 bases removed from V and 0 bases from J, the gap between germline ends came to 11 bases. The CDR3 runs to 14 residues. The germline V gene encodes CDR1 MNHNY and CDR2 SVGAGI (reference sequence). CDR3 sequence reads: CARRLQTNTGELFF. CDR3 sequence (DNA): TGTGCCAGGCGACTACAAACGAACACCGGGGAGCTGTTTTTT.

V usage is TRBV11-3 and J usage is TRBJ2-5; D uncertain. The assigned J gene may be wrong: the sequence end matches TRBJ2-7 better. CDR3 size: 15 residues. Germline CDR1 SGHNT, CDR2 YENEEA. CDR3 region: CASSWWARLLYEQYF. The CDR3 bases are TGTGCCAGCAGCTGGTGGGCCAGATTACTCTACGAGCAGTACTTC.

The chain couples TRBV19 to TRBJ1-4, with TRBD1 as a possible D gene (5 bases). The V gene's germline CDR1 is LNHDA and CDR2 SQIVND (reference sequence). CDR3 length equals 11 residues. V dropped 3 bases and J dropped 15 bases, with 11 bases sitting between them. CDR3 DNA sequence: TGTGCCAGTAGTATTAAGGGGCGAGTGTTTTTT. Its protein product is CASSIKGRVFF.

The chain's CDR3 is CASSLGLNYEQYF. For the CDR3, the DNA is TGTGCCAGCAGCTTGGGACTCAACTACGAGCAGTACTTC. V and J are TRBV5-6 and TRBJ2-7; D not resolved. This CDR3 is built from 13 residues. Germline V gene lookup returns CDR1 SGHDT and CDR2 YYEEEE. V was shortened by 0 bases and J by 3 bases, with 7 bases between the two germline ends.

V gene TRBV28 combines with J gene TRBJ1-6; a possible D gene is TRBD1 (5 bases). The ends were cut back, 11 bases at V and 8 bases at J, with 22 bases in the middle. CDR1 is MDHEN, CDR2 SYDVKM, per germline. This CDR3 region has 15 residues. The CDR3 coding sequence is TGTGCCTCCTCGGGACCTTCTAGGAGGGATTCACCCCTCCACTTT. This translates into CASSGPSRRDSPLHF.

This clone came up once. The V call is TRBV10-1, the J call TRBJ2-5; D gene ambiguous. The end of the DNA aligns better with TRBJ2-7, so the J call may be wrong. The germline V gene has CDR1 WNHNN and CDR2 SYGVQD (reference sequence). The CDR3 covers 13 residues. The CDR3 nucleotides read TGCGCCAGCAGTGATGGGCAGTCCTACGAGCAGTACTTC. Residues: CASSDGQSYEQYF.

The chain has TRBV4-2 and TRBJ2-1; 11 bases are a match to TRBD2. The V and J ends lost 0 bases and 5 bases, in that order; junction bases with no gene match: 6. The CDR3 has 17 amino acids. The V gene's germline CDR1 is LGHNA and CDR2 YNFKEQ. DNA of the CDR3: TGTGCCAGCAGCCAAGAAGAGGGACTAGCGGAGCACAATGAGCAGTTCTTC. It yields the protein CASSQEEGLAEHNEQFF.

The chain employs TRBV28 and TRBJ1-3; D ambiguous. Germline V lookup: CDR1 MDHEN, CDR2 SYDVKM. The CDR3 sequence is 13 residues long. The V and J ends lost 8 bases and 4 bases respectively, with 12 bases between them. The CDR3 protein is CASAAGSGNTIYF. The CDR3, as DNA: TGTGCCAGCGCCGCAGGTTCGGGAAACACCATATATTTT.

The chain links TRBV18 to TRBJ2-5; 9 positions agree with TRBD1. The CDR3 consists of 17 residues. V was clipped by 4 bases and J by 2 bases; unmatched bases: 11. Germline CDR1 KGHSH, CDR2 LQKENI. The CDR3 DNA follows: TGTGCCAGCTCACTACAGCAGACAGGGGGACTTCAAGAGACCCAGTACTTC. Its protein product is CASSLQQTGGLQETQYF.

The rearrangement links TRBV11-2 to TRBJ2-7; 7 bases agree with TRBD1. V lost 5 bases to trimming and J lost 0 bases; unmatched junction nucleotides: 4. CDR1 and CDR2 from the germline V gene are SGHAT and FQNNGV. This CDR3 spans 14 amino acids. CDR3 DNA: TGTGCCAGCAGCCACGGGACAGCCTCCTACGAGCAGTACTTC. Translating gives CASSHGTASYEQYF.